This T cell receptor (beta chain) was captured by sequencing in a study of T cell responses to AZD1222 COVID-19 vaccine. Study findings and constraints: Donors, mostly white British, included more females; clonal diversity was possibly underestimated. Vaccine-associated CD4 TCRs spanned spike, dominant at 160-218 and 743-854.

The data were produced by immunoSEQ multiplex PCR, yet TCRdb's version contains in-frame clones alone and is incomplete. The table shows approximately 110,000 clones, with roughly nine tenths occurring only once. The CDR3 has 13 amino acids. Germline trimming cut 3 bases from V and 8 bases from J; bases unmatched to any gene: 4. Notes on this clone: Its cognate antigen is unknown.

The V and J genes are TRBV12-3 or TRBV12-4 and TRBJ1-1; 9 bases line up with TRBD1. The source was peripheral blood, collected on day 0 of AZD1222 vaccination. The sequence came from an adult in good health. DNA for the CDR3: TGTGCCAGCAGTTTTGGGACAGGGCGAGAAGCTTTCTTT. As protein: CASSFGTGREAFF.